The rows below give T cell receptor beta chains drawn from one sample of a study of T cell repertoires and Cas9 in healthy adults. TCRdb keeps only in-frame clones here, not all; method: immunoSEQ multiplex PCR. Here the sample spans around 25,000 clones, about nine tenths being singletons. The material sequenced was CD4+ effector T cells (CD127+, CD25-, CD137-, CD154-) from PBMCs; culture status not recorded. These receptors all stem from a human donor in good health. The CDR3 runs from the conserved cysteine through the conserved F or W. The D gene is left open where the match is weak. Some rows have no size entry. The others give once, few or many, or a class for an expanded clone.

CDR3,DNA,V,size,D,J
CAWSDAPGFAF,TGTGCCTGGAGTGACGCCCCAGGCTTCGCCTTC,TRBV30,NA,NA,TRBJ1-2
CASSLFHGETQYF,TGTGCCAGTAGTCTCTTTCACGGGGAGACCCAGTACTTC,TRBV19,NA,NA,TRBJ2-5
CASSPSSGLDSWQYF,TGTGCCAGCTCACCGAGTTCAGGGTTGGATTCATGGCAGTACTTC,TRBV18,NA,NA,TRBJ2-7
CASSQLRQGANEQFF,TGCGCCAGCAGCCAGCTTCGACAGGGAGCCAATGAGCAGTTCTTC,TRBV5-1,NA,TRBD1,TRBJ2-1
CASSRGTNTEAFF,TGTGCCAGCAGCCGAGGGACTAACACTGAAGCTTTCTTT,TRBV11-1,NA,NA,TRBJ1-1
CASSGPRGTGELFF,TGTGCCAGTTCCGGGCCGCGGGGCACCGGGGAGCTGTTTTTT,TRBV19,NA,NA,TRBJ2-2
CASSSTGPSETQYF,TGCGCCAGCAGCTCCACAGGGCCAAGTGAGACCCAGTACTTC,TRBV5-1,NA,NA,TRBJ2-5
CASSLEGALNTEAFF,TGCGCCAGCAGCTTGGAAGGGGCGCTCAACACTGAAGCTTTCTTT,TRBV5-1,NA,NA,TRBJ1-1
CAISRGTYNEQFF,TGTGCCATCAGCCGCGGGACGTACAATGAGCAGTTCTTC,TRBV10-3,NA,NA,TRBJ2-1
CASSPGARPDTQYF,TGTGCCAGCAGCCCGGGGGCCCGGCCAGATACGCAGTATTTT,TRBV5-4,NA,NA,TRBJ2-3
CASSSRRGGGEYYEQYF,TGTGCCAGCAGCTCCCGTAGGGGGGGCGGGGAGTACTACGAGCAGTACTTC,TRBV7-2,NA,NA,TRBJ2-7
CASSSGGYEQYF,TGTGCCAGCAGCTCAGGAGGCTACGAGCAGTACTTC,TRBV9,NA,NA,TRBJ2-7
CASSRRDRGAGELFF,TGTGCCAGCAGCCGCCGGGACAGGGGCGCGGGGGAGCTGTTTTTT,TRBV11-2,NA,TRBD1,TRBJ2-2
CASSLTGTGEEKLFF,TGCGCCAGCAGCTTAACCGGGACAGGGGAAGAAAAACTGTTTTTT,TRBV5-1,NA,TRBD1,TRBJ1-4
CASSPLPGSDTEAFF,TGTGCCAGCTCACCACTCCCCGGGTCAGACACTGAAGCTTTCTTT,TRBV18,few,NA,TRBJ1-1
CASCRDRTNTGELFF,TGTGCCAGCTGTAGGGACAGGACCAACACCGGGGAGCTGTTTTTT,TRBV4-2,NA,TRBD1,TRBJ2-2
CASSSPGGSEKLFF,TGCGCCAGCAGCTCCCCGGGGGGCTCTGAAAAACTGTTTTTT,TRBV5-1,NA,NA,TRBJ1-4
CASSLKNVNTEAFF,TGTGCCAGCAGCTTAAAAAATGTGAACACTGAAGCTTTCTTT,TRBV7-9,NA,NA,TRBJ1-1
CASSIWTSGASEQYF,TGCGCCAGCAGCATATGGACTAGCGGGGCGTCTGAGCAGTACTTC,TRBV5-1,NA,TRBD2,TRBJ2-5
CASSLNAGGLETQYF,TGTGCCAGCAGCTTAAACGCAGGGGGCCTAGAGACCCAGTACTTC,TRBV11-1,NA,TRBD1,TRBJ2-5
CASSQVWDRASGANVLTF,TGCGCCAGCAGCCAAGTATGGGACAGGGCCTCTGGGGCCAACGTCCTGACTTTC,TRBV4-1,NA,TRBD1,TRBJ2-6
CASRNIRDKGRETQYF,TGTGCCAGCAGAAACATCCGGGACAAGGGACGAGAGACCCAGTACTTC,TRBV11-2,NA,NA,TRBJ2-5
CASSRTRREETQYF,TGCGCCAGCAGCCGGACTAGGAGGGAGGAGACCCAGTACTTC,TRBV5-1,NA,TRBD2,TRBJ2-5
CATSRDRAYTGELFF,TGTGCCACCTCACGGGACAGGGCGTACACCGGGGAGCTGTTTTTT,TRBV15,NA,TRBD1,TRBJ2-2
CASSLRPRDRAPRNEQFF,TGTGCCAGCAGTCTTCGTCCCCGGGACAGGGCACCTCGGAATGAGCAGTTCTTC,TRBV2,NA,TRBD1,TRBJ2-1
CASSARGVTGNTIYF,TGTGCCAGCAGCGCCAGGGGGGTTACTGGAAACACCATATATTTT,TRBV7-9,few,TRBD1,TRBJ1-3
CASSPATGQETQYF,TGCGCCAGCAGTCCAGCCACAGGGCAAGAGACCCAGTACTTC,TRBV5-1,NA,NA,TRBJ2-5
CASSEVGEGTEAFF,TGTGCCAGCAGTGAAGTGGGGGAAGGCACTGAAGCTTTCTTT,TRBV2,NA,NA,TRBJ1-1
CASSAGTGREQYF,TGTGCCAGCAGCGCCGGGACAGGGCGCGAGCAGTACTTC,TRBV7-6,NA,TRBD1,TRBJ2-7
CASFLKGTYEQYF,TGTGCCAGCTTCCTAAAGGGTACCTACGAGCAGTACTTC,TRBV21-1,NA,NA,TRBJ2-7
CASSLNLGGTTDTQYF,TGTGCCAGCAGCTTAAATTTAGGCGGGACCACAGATACGCAGTATTTT,TRBV7-8,NA,NA,TRBJ2-3
CASSIVDGGAGNEQFF,TGTGCCAGTAGTATCGTTGACGGGGGGGCTGGTAATGAGCAGTTCTTC,TRBV19,NA,TRBD2,TRBJ2-1
CASHSSYNSPLHF,TGTGCCAGTCATAGCTCCTATAATTCACCCCTCCACTTT,TRBV2,NA,NA,TRBJ1-6
CASSPSGTHEQYF,TGTGCCAGCTCACCTTCAGGGACCCACGAGCAGTACTTC,TRBV18,NA,NA,TRBJ2-7
CASSWDRGREQYF,TGTGCCAGCAGCTGGGACAGGGGGCGCGAGCAGTACTTC,TRBV5-6,few,TRBD1,TRBJ2-7
CSVEDTGGNTEAFF,TGCAGCGTTGAAGACACAGGGGGGAACACTGAAGCTTTCTTT,TRBV29-1,NA,TRBD1,TRBJ1-1